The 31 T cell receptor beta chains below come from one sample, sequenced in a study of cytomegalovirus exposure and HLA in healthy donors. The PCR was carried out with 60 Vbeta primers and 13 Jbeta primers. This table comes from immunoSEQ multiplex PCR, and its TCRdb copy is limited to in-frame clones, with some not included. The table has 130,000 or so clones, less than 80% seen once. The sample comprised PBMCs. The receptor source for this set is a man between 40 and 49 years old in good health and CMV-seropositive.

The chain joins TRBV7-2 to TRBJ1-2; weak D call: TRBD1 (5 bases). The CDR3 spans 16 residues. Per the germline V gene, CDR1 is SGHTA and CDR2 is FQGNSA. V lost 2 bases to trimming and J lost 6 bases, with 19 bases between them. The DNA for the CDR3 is TGTGCCAGCAGCTTATCCCGACAGTCTTTAACTCATGGCTACACCTTC. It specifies CASSLSRQSLTHGYTF.

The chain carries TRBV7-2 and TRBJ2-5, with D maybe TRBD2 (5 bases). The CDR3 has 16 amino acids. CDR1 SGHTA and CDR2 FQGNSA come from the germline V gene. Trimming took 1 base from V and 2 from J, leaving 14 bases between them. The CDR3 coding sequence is TGTGCCAGCAGCTTAGGGGCCCCGGGGAAGCAAGAGACCCAGTACTTC. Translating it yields CASSLGAPGKQETQYF.

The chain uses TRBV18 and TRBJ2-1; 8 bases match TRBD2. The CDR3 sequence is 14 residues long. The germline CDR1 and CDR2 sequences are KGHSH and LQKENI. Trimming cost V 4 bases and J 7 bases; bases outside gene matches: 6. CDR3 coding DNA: TGTGCCAGCTCACAGGGACTAGGGGGGAATGAGCAGTTCTTC. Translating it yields CASSQGLGGNEQFF.

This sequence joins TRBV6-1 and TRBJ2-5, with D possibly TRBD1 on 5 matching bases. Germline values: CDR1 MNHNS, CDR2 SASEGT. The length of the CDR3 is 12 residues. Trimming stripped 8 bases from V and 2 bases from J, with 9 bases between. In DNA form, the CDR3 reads TGTGCCAGCTCAGGGTATCAAGAGACCCAGTACTTC. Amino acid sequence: CASSGYQETQYF.

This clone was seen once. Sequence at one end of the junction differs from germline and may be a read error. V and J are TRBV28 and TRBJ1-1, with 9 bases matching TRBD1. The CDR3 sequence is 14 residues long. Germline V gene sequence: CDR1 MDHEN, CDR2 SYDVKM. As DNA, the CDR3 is TGTGCCAGCAGTTTACCCGGGACAGGGAATCAGGCGAATTTT. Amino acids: CASSLPGTGNQANF.

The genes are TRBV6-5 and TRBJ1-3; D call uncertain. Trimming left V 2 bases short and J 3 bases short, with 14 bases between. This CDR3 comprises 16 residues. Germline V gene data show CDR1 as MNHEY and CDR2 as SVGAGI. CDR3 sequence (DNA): TGTGCCAGCAGTTACGAGGGTTTTGGTCTTGGAAACACCATATATTTT. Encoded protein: CASSYEGFGLGNTIYF.

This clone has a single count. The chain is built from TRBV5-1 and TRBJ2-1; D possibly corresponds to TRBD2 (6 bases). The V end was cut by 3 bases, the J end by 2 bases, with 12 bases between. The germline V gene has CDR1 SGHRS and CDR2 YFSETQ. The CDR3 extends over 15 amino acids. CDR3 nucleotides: TGCGCCAGCAGCTCGGAGGGAGCCCCCTACAATGAGCAGTTCTTC. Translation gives CASSSEGAPYNEQFF. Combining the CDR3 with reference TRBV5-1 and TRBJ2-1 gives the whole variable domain KAGVTQTPRYLIKTRGQQVTLSCSPISGHRSVSWYQQTPGQGLQFLFEYFSETQRNKGNFPGRFSGRQFSNSRSEMNVSTLELGDSALYLCASSSEGAPYNEQFFGPGTRLTVL.

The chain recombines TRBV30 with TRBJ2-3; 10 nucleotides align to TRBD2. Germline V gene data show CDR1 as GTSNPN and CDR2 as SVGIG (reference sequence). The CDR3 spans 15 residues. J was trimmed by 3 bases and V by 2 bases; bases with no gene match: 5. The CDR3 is CAWSKPGLATDTQYF. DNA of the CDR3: TGTGCCTGGAGTAAACCGGGACTAGCGACAGATACGCAGTATTTT.

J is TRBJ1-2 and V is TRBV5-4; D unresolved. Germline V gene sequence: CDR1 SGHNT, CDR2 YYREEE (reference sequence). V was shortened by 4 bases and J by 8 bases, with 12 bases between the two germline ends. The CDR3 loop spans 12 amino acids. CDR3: CASSVAAGGYTF. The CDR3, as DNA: TGTGCCAGCAGCGTGGCAGCCGGGGGCTACACCTTC.

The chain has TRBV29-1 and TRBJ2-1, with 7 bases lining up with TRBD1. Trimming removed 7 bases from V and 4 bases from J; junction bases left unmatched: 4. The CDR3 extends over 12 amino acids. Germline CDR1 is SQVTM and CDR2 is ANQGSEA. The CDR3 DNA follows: TGCAGCGAAATGACAGGGTACAATGAGCAGTTCTTC. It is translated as CSEMTGYNEQFF.

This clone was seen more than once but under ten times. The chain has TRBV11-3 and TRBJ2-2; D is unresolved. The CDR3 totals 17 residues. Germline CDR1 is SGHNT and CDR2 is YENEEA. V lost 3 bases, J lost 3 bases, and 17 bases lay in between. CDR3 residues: CASSFALPVRYTGELFF. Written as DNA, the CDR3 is TGTGCCAGCAGCTTTGCTTTACCGGTACGGTACACCGGGGAGCTGTTTTTT.

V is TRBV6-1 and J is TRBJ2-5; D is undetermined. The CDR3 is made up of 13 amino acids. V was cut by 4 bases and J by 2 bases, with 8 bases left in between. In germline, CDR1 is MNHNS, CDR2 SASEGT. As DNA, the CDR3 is TGTGCCAGCAGTGCAGGTTCTCAAGAGACCCAGTACTTC. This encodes CASSAGSQETQYF.

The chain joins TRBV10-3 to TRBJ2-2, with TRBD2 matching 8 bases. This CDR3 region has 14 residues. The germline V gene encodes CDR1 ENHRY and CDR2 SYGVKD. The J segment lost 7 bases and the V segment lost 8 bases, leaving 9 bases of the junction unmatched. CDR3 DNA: TGTGCCATCGGGGAACTAGCGGTCCGCGGGGAGCTGTTTTTT. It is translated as CAIGELAVRGELFF.

The CDR3 here is CASSRDRVPNQPQHF. The CDR3 DNA reads as TGTGCCAGCTCACGGGACAGGGTTCCTAATCAGCCCCAGCATTTT. The V gene is TRBV18, the J gene TRBJ1-5, with 9 bases lining up with TRBD1. V was clipped by 4 bases and J by 4 bases; unmatched bases: 5. Germline loops: CDR1 KGHSH, CDR2 LQKENI. The CDR3 runs to 15 residues. The entire variable domain, with the rest obtained from reference TRBV18 and TRBJ1-5, is as follows: NAGVMQNPRHLVRRRGQEARLRCSPMKGHSHVYWYRQLPEEGLKFMVYLQKENIIDESGMPKERFSAEFPKEGPSILRIQQVVRGDSAAYFCASSRDRVPNQPQHFGDGTRLSIL.

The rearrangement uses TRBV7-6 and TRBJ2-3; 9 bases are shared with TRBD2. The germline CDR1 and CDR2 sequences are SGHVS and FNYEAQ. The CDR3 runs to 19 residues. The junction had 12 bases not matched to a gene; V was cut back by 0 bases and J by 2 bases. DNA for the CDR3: TGTGCCAGCAGCTTAGCGAAGAGTCCAGGACTAGCGCACACAGATACGCAGTATTTT. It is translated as CASSLAKSPGLAHTDTQYF.

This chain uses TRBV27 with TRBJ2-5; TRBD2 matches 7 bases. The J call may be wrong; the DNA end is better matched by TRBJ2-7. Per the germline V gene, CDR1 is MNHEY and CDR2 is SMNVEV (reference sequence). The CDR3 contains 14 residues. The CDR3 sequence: CASSTRGVGYEQYF. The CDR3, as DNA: TGTGCCAGCAGCACTCGGGGGGTGGGGTACGAGCAGTACTTC.

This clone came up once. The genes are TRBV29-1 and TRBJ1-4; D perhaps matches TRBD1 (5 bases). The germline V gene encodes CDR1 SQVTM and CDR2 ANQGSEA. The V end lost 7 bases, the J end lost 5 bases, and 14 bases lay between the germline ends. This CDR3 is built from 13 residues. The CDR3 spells CSARGLTNEKLFF. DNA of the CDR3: TGCAGCGCACGGGGACTGACGAATGAAAAACTGTTTTTT.

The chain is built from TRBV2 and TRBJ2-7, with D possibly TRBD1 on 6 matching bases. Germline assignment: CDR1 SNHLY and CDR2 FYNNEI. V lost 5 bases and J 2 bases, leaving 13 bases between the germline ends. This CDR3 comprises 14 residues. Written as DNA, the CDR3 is TGTGCCAGCAGTCCGTCAGGGGACACCTACGAGCAGTACTTC. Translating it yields CASSPSGDTYEQYF.

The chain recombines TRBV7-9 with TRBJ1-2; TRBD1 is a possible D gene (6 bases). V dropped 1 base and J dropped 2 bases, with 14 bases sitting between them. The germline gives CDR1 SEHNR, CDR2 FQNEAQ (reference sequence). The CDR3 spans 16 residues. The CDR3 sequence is CASSLEGVGANYGYTF. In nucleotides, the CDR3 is TGTGCCAGCAGCTTAGAGGGGGTCGGAGCGAACTATGGCTACACCTTC.

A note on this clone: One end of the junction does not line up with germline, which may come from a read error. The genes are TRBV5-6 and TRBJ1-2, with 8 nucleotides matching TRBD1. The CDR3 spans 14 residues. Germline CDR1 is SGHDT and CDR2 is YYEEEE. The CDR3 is CASSFRTGWYGHTF. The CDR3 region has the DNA TGTGCCAGCAGCTTCCGGACAGGGTGGTATGGCCACACCTTC.

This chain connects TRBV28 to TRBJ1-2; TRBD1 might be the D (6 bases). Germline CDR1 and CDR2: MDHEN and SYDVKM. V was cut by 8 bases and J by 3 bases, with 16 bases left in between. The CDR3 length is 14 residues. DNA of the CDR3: TGTGCCAGCGTGAGGGGGGGGGCGCACTATGGCTACACCTTC. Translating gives CASVRGGAHYGYTF.

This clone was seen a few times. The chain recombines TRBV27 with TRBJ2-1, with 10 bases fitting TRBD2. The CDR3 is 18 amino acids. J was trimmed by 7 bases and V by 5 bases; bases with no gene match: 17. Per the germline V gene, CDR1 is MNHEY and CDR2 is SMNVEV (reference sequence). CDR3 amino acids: CASSQWTSGVFSGNEQFF. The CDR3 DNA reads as TGTGCCAGCAGTCAGTGGACTAGCGGAGTATTTTCGGGAAATGAGCAGTTCTTC.

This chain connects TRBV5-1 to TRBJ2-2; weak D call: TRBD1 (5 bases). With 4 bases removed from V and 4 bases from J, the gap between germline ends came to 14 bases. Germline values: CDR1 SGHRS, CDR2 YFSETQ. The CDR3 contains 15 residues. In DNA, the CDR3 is TGCGCCAGCAGCGTCCAGGGCATGGGCACCGGGGAGCTGTTTTTT. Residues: CASSVQGMGTGELFF.

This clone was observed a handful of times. The CDR3 sequence: CASSIRPPNGELFF. CDR3 DNA sequence: TGTGCCAGTAGTATCAGGCCGCCCAACGGGGAGCTGTTTTTT. J is TRBJ2-2 and V is TRBV19; D not certain. The CDR3 runs to 14 residues. The germline gives CDR1 LNHDA, CDR2 SQIVND (reference sequence). V lost 3 bases and J lost 7, with 12 bases in between.

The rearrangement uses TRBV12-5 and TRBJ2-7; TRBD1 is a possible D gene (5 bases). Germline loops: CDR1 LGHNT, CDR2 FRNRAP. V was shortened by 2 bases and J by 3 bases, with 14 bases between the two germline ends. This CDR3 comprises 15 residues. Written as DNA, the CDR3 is TGTGCTAGTGGTTTGCCCCCCCCAGGGAACTACGAGCAGTACTTC. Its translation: CASGLPPPGNYEQYF.

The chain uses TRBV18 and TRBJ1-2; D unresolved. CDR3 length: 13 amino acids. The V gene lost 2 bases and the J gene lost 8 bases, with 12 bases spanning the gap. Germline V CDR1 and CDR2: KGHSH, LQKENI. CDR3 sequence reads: CASSPLERRGYTF. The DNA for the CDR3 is TGTGCCAGCTCACCATTGGAACGGAGAGGCTACACCTTC.

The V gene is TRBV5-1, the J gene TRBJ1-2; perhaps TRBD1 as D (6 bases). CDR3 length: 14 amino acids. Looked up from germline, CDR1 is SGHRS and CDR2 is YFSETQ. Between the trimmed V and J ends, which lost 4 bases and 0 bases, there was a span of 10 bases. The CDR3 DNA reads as TGCGCCAGCAGCGGGACACCTCCTAACTATGGCTACACCTTC. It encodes CASSGTPPNYGYTF.

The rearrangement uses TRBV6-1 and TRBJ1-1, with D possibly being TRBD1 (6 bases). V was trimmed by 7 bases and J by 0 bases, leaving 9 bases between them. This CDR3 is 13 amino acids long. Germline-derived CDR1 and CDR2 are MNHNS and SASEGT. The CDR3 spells CASNRGMNTEAFF. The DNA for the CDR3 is TGTGCCAGCAATAGGGGGATGAACACTGAAGCTTTCTTT.

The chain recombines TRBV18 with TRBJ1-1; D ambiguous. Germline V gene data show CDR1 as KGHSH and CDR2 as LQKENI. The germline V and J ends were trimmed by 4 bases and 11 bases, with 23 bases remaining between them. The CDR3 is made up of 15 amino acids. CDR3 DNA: TGTGCCAGCTCACTAGGTACCGGGAGCGGGGAGTCGGCTTTCTTT. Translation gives CASSLGTGSGESAFF.

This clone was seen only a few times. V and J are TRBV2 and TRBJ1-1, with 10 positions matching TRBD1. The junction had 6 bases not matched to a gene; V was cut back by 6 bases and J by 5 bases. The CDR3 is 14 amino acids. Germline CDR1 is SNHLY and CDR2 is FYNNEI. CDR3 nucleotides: TGTGCCAGCAGACCGGACAGGGGGAAGACTGAAGCTTTCTTT. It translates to CASRPDRGKTEAFF.

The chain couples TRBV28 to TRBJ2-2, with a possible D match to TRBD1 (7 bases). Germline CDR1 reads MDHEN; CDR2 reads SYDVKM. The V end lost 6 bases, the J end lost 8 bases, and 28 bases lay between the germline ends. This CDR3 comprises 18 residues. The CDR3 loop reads CASRTWWQGGPTPGELFF. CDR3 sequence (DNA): TGTGCCAGCAGGACTTGGTGGCAGGGGGGACCCACCCCTGGGGAGCTGTTTTTT.